This T cell receptor beta chain was profiled in a study of T cell responses to AZD1222 COVID-19 vaccine. V shed 4 bases and J 0 bases; nucleotides not matched to a gene: 7. The length of the CDR3 is 16 residues. CDR1 and CDR2 (germline): SGHRS, YFSETQ. As regards this clone: Its cognate antigen is unknown.

Study-level points and caveats: Reportedly, nearly half the spike-specific TCRs target unmutated variant regions.

Analyses pooled second doses at about 4 or about 12 weeks. The repertoire was sequenced with immunoSEQ multiplex PCR; TCRdb's copy has only in-frame clones and lacks some. The sample comprises some 180,000 clones, 92% of which are singletons, and around 2% rests with the top ten. The chain carries TRBV5-1 and TRBJ2-3; 8 bases fit TRBD2. The specimen comprised peripheral blood, sampled 28 days after the second AZD1222 dose. This receptor was obtained from an adult who received the AZD1222 COVID-19 vaccine. CDR3 amino acids: CASSEGAGVSTDTQYF. In DNA form, the CDR3 reads TGCGCCAGCAGCGAAGGAGCGGGAGTAAGCACAGATACGCAGTATTTT.